The 27 T cell receptor beta chains presented below share a single source sample, sequenced in a study of identifying expanded T cells in peripheral blood. Data came from immunoSEQ multiplex PCR; TCRdb stores just in-frame clones and leaves some out. Of about 81,000 clones listed, 84% were seen once; the top ten hold about 20%. The specimen sequenced was blood. Receptor source: a person aged 18 to 75 in good health.

The chain carries TRBV7-6 and TRBJ2-7, with D possibly TRBD2 on 5 matching bases. V dropped 4 bases and J dropped 3 bases, with 10 bases sitting between them. This CDR3 is 13 amino acids long. Germline CDR1 reads SGHVS; CDR2 reads FNYEAQ. The CDR3 sequence: CASSWTDRYEQYF. CDR3 sequence (DNA): TGTGCCAGCAGCTGGACTGACCGCTACGAGCAGTACTTC.

The CDR3 DNA reads TGTGCCAGCTCACCATCCGCCAGACAGGGTTATACTGAAGCTTTCTTT. This sequence encodes CASSPSARQGYTEAFF. This sequence joins TRBV18 and TRBJ1-1; TRBD1 matches at 7 bases. The germline V gene encodes CDR1 KGHSH and CDR2 LQKENI. The CDR3 consists of 16 residues. V lost 2 bases to trimming and J lost 5 bases; unmatched junction nucleotides: 11.

The chain recombines TRBV28 with TRBJ2-7; unclear D gene. The CDR3 covers 13 residues. Between the trimmed V and J ends, which lost 6 bases and 3 bases, there was a span of 12 bases. Germline V gene data show CDR1 as MDHEN and CDR2 as SYDVKM. CDR3 region: CASSRLINYEQYF. As DNA, the CDR3 is TGTGCCAGCAGCCGACTCATAAACTACGAGCAGTACTTC.

This chain links TRBV5-6 with TRBJ1-2; unclear D gene. Germline V gene lookup returns CDR1 SGHDT and CDR2 YYEEEE. The CDR3 loop spans 13 amino acids. V shed 0 bases and J shed 3 bases, with 6 bases lying between them. CDR3 sequence: CASSLGLDYGYTF. DNA of the CDR3: TGTGCCAGCAGCTTGGGGTTGGACTATGGCTACACCTTC.

The chain carries TRBV11-2 and TRBJ2-1; D perhaps matches TRBD1 (6 bases). The CDR3 is 13 amino acids. V was cut by 4 bases and J by 7 bases, with 11 bases left in between. Germline V gene sequence: CDR1 SGHAT, CDR2 FQNNGV. In nucleotides, the CDR3 is TGTGCCAGCAGCTCCTATAGGGGGAATGAGCAGTTCTTC. It translates to CASSSYRGNEQFF.

This clone is deemed medium-sized. The V call is TRBV5-6, the J call TRBJ1-4; D is uncertain. Trimming removed 0 bases from V and 7 bases from J, with 10 bases in between. Germline values: CDR1 SGHDT, CDR2 YYEEEE. The CDR3 spans 14 residues. CDR3 loop: CASSLGGRFEKLFF. DNA of the CDR3: TGTGCCAGCAGCTTGGGAGGGCGGTTTGAAAAACTGTTTTTT.

This chain uses TRBV19 with TRBJ1-1; tentative D call: TRBD1 (6 bases). In germline, CDR1 is LNHDA, CDR2 SQIVND (reference sequence). V lost 3 bases and J 5 bases, leaving 19 bases between the germline ends. This CDR3 region has 16 residues. The CDR3 loop reads CASSMAVLWGQTEAFF. The CDR3 DNA reads TGTGCCAGTAGTATGGCAGTGCTGTGGGGGCAGACTGAAGCTTTCTTT.

This rearrangement joins TRBV29-1 to TRBJ2-2; tentatively, D is TRBD2 (6 bases). The CDR3 contains 15 residues. The ends were cut back, 0 bases at V and 6 bases at J, with 14 bases in the middle. Germline V gene lookup returns CDR1 SQVTM and CDR2 ANQGSEA. The CDR3 DNA is TGCAGCGTTGAAGATAGCGGTAGCTGGGCCGGGGAGCTGTTTTTT. Its protein product is CSVEDSGSWAGELFF.

The chain uses TRBV7-6 and TRBJ2-7; D unclear. This CDR3 comprises 11 residues. Per germline, CDR1 SGHVS and CDR2 FNYEAQ. Trimming took off 2 bases at V and 5 bases at J, with 4 bases between the two ends. CDR3 sequence (DNA): TGTGCCAGCAGCTTAAGAGACGAGCAGTACTTC. Its protein is CASSLRDEQYF.

With regard to this clone: One end of the junction does not line up with germline, which may come from a read error. The rearrangement uses TRBV7-3 and TRBJ2-7, with D perhaps given as TRBD1 or TRBD2 (7 bases each). Per the germline V gene, CDR1 is SGHTA and CDR2 is FQGTGA. CDR3 length: 13 residues. The CDR3, as DNA: TGTGCCAGCAGCTCAGGGGGAGCGGGGATCCTCAACTTC. Its translation is CASSSGGAGILNF.

This chain links TRBV6-5 with TRBJ2-7; perhaps TRBD2 as D (7 bases). This CDR3 spans 13 amino acids. In germline, CDR1 is MNHEY, CDR2 SVGAGI. Trimming cost V 5 bases and J 3 bases, with 11 bases left between them. The CDR3 DNA reads TGTGCCAGCAGTCCTAGGGGGGGCTACGAGCAGTACTTC. Amino acid sequence: CASSPRGGYEQYF.

This clone was seen a few times. The V and J genes are TRBV14 and TRBJ2-1; unclear D gene. This CDR3 has 14 residues. The germline V gene has CDR1 SGHDN and CDR2 FVKESK. V lost 4 bases and J 9 bases, leaving 16 bases between the germline ends. Here the CDR3 DNA reads TGTGCCAGCAGCCGAGACGAAGCCTGGGGTGAGCAGTTCTTC. It specifies CASSRDEAWGEQFF. Together with reference TRBV14 and TRBJ2-1, the CDR3 gives the full variable domain: EAGVTQFPSHSVIEKGQTVTLRCDPISGHDNLYWYRRVMGKEIKFLLHFVKESKQDESGMPNNRFLAERTGGTYSTLKVQPAELEDSGVYFCASSRDEAWGEQFFGPGTRLTVL.

The rearrangement joins TRBV4-2 to TRBJ2-7, with D maybe TRBD1 (5 bases). The V end was cut by 3 bases, the J end by 1 base, with 19 bases between. Germline CDR1 reads LGHNA; CDR2 reads YNFKEQ. CDR3 size: 17 residues. The chain's CDR3 is CASSQEGHLIGSYEQYF. In nucleotides, the CDR3 is TGTGCCAGCAGCCAGGAAGGACACCTCATTGGGTCCTACGAGCAGTACTTC.

The CDR3 sequence: CASSYSWGGRNTEAFF. The CDR3, as DNA: TGTGCCAGCAGTTACTCGTGGGGAGGGAGGAACACTGAAGCTTTCTTT. The V and J genes are TRBV6-5 and TRBJ1-1; D is unclear. V was cut by 0 bases and J by 1 base, with 12 bases left in between. The CDR3 is made up of 16 amino acids. Germline values: CDR1 MNHEY, CDR2 SVGAGI.

The CDR3 region has the DNA TGTGCCAGCAGTTTTGAACAGCTGAACACCGGGGAGCTGTTTTTT. Its translation: CASSFEQLNTGELFF. The chain is built from TRBV28 and TRBJ2-2; D gene ambiguous. CDR3 length: 15 amino acids. Germline V gene data show CDR1 as MDHEN and CDR2 as SYDVKM. The V end was cut by 3 bases, the J end by 1 base, with 9 bases between.

Comment on this clone: In the same sample, other DNA sequences code for this CDR3. The chain recombines TRBV7-2 with TRBJ2-1; TRBD1 matches 7 bases. CDR1 is SGHTA and CDR2 is FQGNSA in the germline V gene. Trimming removed 1 base from V and 7 bases from J; junction bases left unmatched: 4. This CDR3 comprises 14 residues. The CDR3 bases are TGTGCCAGCAGCTTAGGAGGGACAGCAAATGAGCAGTTCTTC. Translating it yields CASSLGGTANEQFF.

The genes are TRBV7-2 and TRBJ1-1; D possibly corresponds to TRBD1 (6 bases). CDR3 length equals 14 residues. Germline loops: CDR1 SGHTA, CDR2 FQGNSA. The ends were cut back, 10 bases at V and 3 bases at J, with 18 bases in the middle. The DNA of the CDR3 is TGTGCCACTACCGTACAGGGAAAGCACACTGAAGCTTTCTTT. This translates into CATTVQGKHTEAFF.

The chain has TRBV7-9 and TRBJ2-1; D perhaps matches TRBD1 (6 bases). V lost 0 bases, J lost 10 bases, and 16 bases lay in between. Germline assignment: CDR1 SEHNR and CDR2 FQNEAQ (reference sequence). This CDR3 contains 15 residues. CDR3 amino acids: CASSLATTSGDEQFF. CDR3 DNA: TGTGCCAGCAGCTTAGCAACTACTTCAGGGGACGAGCAGTTCTTC.

This clone occurred many times. The CDR3 coding sequence is TGCGCCAGCAGCCAAGGGGGACCGATCTCTGGAAACACCATATATTTT. Translating it yields CASSQGGPISGNTIYF. The chain employs TRBV4-3 and TRBJ1-3; tentative D call: TRBD1 (5 bases). Per germline, CDR1 LGHNA and CDR2 YSLEER. V was shortened by 1 base and J by 0 bases, with 10 bases between the two germline ends. The CDR3 spans 16 residues.

The gene calls are TRBV28 and TRBJ1-2, with a tentative D call TRBD1 (6 bases). Germline V gene lookup returns CDR1 MDHEN and CDR2 SYDVKM. Trimming shortened V by 7 bases and J by 8 bases, and 17 bases separated the two germline ends. The CDR3 has 13 residues. CDR3 residues: CASTPGRQAGYTF. CDR3 sequence (DNA): TGTGCCAGCACTCCGGGCCGACAGGCCGGCTACACCTTC.

The chain recombines TRBV5-4 with TRBJ2-1, with 8 bases matching TRBD2. CDR1 is SGHNT and CDR2 is YYREEE in the germline V gene (reference sequence). The CDR3 loop spans 15 amino acids. Unmatched junction bases numbered 9, after V lost 0 bases and J lost 10 bases. CDR3 coding DNA: TGTGCCAGCAGCTTGGCGCAAGCGGGAGTGCGCGAGCAGTTCTTC. It codes for CASSLAQAGVREQFF.

This CDR3 reads CASSLSLYGGLYGYTF. The CDR3 DNA follows: TGTGCCAGCAGTTTGTCCTTATACGGGGGTCTCTATGGCTACACCTTC. V is TRBV6-5 and J is TRBJ1-2; weak D call: TRBD1 (5 bases). From germline, CDR1 is MNHEY and CDR2 SVGAGI. There are 16 residues in the CDR3. Trimming left V 4 bases short and J 4 bases short, with 19 bases between.

This chain joins TRBV5-1 and TRBJ1-5, with D perhaps TRBD1 (6 bases). The germline V gene encodes CDR1 SGHRS and CDR2 YFSETQ. The V gene lost 4 bases and the J gene lost 0 bases, with 11 bases spanning the gap. This CDR3 is 15 amino acids long. CDR3 bases: TGCGCCAGCAGCGAAGGACAGTTTAGCAATCAGCCCCAGCATTTT. Translation: CASSEGQFSNQPQHF.

The V gene is TRBV7-6, the J gene TRBJ2-2, with TRBD1 identical over 8 bases. Germline values: CDR1 SGHVS, CDR2 FNYEAQ. J lost 2 bases, V lost 4 bases, and 6 bases had no gene match. The CDR3 loop spans 16 amino acids. The CDR3 here is CASSWTTGGNTGELFF. CDR3 coding DNA: TGTGCCAGCAGCTGGACTACAGGGGGAAACACCGGGGAGCTGTTTTTT.

V is TRBV19 and J is TRBJ1-1; D might be TRBD1 (5 bases). The V end lost 4 bases, the J end lost 7 bases, and 13 bases lay between the germline ends. Looked up from germline, CDR1 is LNHDA and CDR2 is SQIVND (reference sequence). This CDR3 is built from 13 residues. Here the CDR3 DNA reads TGTGCCAGTAGTACCACCGACAGAGGTGAAGCTTTCTTT. Translation: CASSTTDRGEAFF.

CDR3 sequence (DNA): TGTGCCAGCAGCGCGCCCGACAATGAGCAGTTCTTC. Amino acid sequence: CASSAPDNEQFF. The rearrangement links TRBV9 to TRBJ2-1, with unresolved D. Germline CDR1 SGDLS, CDR2 YYNGEE. This CDR3 region has 12 residues. The V end lost 3 bases, the J end lost 5 bases, and 6 bases lay between the germline ends. The full variable domain, in which reference TRBV9 and TRBJ2-1 provide the parts outside the CDR3, is DSGVTQTPKHLITATGQRVTLRCSPRSGDLSVYWYQQSLDQGLQFLIQYYNGEERAKGNILERFSAQQFPDLHSELNLSSLELGDSALYFCASSAPDNEQFFGPGTRLTVL.

The rearrangement links TRBV6-6 to TRBJ1-2; D call uncertain. CDR3 length: 14 residues. With 3 bases removed from V and 4 bases from J, the gap between germline ends came to 12 bases. Germline CDR1 and CDR2: MNHNY and SVGAGI (reference sequence). This chain's CDR3 is CASSYSESSYGYTF. The CDR3 nucleotides are TGTGCCAGCAGTTATTCAGAGTCCTCCTATGGCTACACCTTC.